This is a list of T cell receptor beta chains from one sample in a study of CD8 T cells in Susac syndrome. MiXCR, run by TCRdb on the immunoSEQ multiplex PCR reads, gives a single entry per CDR3 protein. Found here are roughly 180,000 distinct CDR3 sequences, about 93% of them singletons; the top ten hold approximately 0.094%. Material for sequencing was CD4+ T cells from PBMCs. These receptor sequences come from a human donor with multiple sclerosis. Both conserved end residues are part of each CDR3. Fields, in order: D gene, V gene, clone size, J gene, CDR3 protein, CDR3 DNA. A D gene is named only where the DNA matches it firmly. Clone size, where shown, is once, few, many, or a class for clones that have expanded.

D: NA; V: TRBV7-7; size: few; J: TRBJ2-5; CDR3: CASSLNRQETQYF; DNA: TGTGCTAGCAGCTTGAACAGGCAAGAGACCCAGTACTTC
D: NA; V: TRBV12-3/TRBV12-4; size: NA; J: TRBJ1-6; CDR3: CASSLSAGSGNSPLHF; DNA: TGTGCCAGCAGTTTAAGTGCGGGGTCTGGTAATTCACCCCTCCACTTT
D: TRBD2; V: TRBV5-4; size: NA; J: TRBJ2-7; CDR3: CASSLGGTSGRGSGQYF; DNA: TGTGCCAGCAGCTTGGGGGGCACTAGCGGGAGGGGGAGCGGGCAGTACTTC
D: NA; V: TRBV7-2; size: NA; J: TRBJ2-1; CDR3: CASSLGRGAHEQFF; DNA: TGTGCCAGCAGCTTAGGCCGGGGGGCACATGAGCAGTTCTTC
D: TRBD1; V: TRBV12-3/TRBV12-4; size: NA; J: TRBJ1-1; CDR3: CASSFAGGNTEAFF; DNA: TGTGCCAGCAGTTTTGCAGGGGGGAACACTGAAGCTTTCTTT
D: TRBD2; V: TRBV29-1; size: NA; J: TRBJ2-1; CDR3: CSAPGGSGVYEQFF; DNA: TGCAGCGCCCCGGGGGGTAGCGGGGTATATGAGCAGTTCTTC
D: NA; V: TRBV5-1; size: NA; J: TRBJ1-6; CDR3: CASSLGPGNNSPLHF; DNA: TGCGCTAGCAGCTTGGGACCAGGGAATAATTCACCCCTCCACTTT
D: NA; V: TRBV30; size: NA; J: TRBJ2-2; CDR3: CANQRGRAHTGELFF; DNA: TGTGCCAACCAAAGGGGGAGGGCGCACACCGGGGAGCTGTTTTTT
D: TRBD2; V: TRBV28; size: NA; J: TRBJ2-4; CDR3: CASSLSASGGTKNIQYF; DNA: TGTGCCAGCAGTTTATCGGCTAGCGGGGGAACAAAAAACATTCAGTACTTC
D: TRBD1; V: TRBV18; size: NA; J: TRBJ2-1; CDR3: CASSPPGQPSYNEQFF; DNA: TGTGCCAGCTCACCACCGGGACAGCCCTCCTACAATGAGCAGTTCTTC
D: NA; V: TRBV6-5; size: NA; J: TRBJ1-6; CDR3: CASSLGWNSPLHF; DNA: TGTGCCAGCAGCCTCGGTTGGAATTCACCCCTCCACTTT
D: TRBD2; V: TRBV20-1; size: NA; J: TRBJ2-3; CDR3: CSAFERGDTQYF; DNA: TGCAGTGCTTTTGAGCGGGGGGATACGCAGTATTTT
D: NA; V: TRBV29-1; size: NA; J: TRBJ2-5; CDR3: CSVDPGMETQYF; DNA: TGCAGCGTTGATCCAGGGATGGAGACCCAGTACTTC
D: TRBD2; V: TRBV5-1; size: NA; J: TRBJ2-1; CDR3: CASSYLAGGYNEQFF; DNA: TGCGCCAGCAGCTATCTGGCGGGGGGCTACAATGAGCAGTTCTTC
D: NA; V: TRBV6-1; size: NA; J: TRBJ1-5; CDR3: CASGRSNQPQHF; DNA: TGTGCCAGCGGCCGTAGCAATCAGCCCCAGCATTTT
D: TRBD2; V: TRBV12-3/TRBV12-4; size: NA; J: TRBJ2-7; CDR3: CASSLAGGIYEQYF; DNA: TGTGCCAGCAGCCTAGCGGGAGGGATCTACGAGCAGTACTTC
D: NA; V: TRBV3-1; size: NA; J: TRBJ1-5; CDR3: CASSQGTGDQPQHF; DNA: TGTGCCAGCAGCCAAGGGACGGGGGACCAGCCCCAGCATTTT
D: NA; V: TRBV3-1; size: NA; J: TRBJ2-1; CDR3: CASSQVARAIYNEQFF; DNA: TGTGCCAGCAGCCAAGTCGCCAGGGCAATATACAATGAGCAGTTCTTC
D: NA; V: TRBV2; size: few; J: TRBJ2-7; CDR3: CASTGTYEQYF; DNA: TGTGCCAGCACGGGGACCTACGAGCAGTACTTC
D: TRBD1; V: TRBV27; size: NA; J: TRBJ2-5; CDR3: CASSLRDRETQYF; DNA: TGTGCCAGCAGTCTTAGGGACAGAGAGACCCAGTACTTC
D: TRBD1; V: TRBV6-1; size: NA; J: TRBJ1-6; CDR3: CASRRTGALNSPLHF; DNA: TGTGCCAGCAGGAGGACAGGGGCACTTAATTCACCCCTCCACTTT
D: NA; V: TRBV20-1; size: once; J: TRBJ1-1; CDR3: CSAGTQPNTEAFF; DNA: TGCAGTGCTGGGACACAACCGAACACTGAAGCTTTCTTT
D: NA; V: TRBV9; size: once; J: TRBJ1-1; CDR3: CASSVASGTEAFF; DNA: TGTGCCAGCAGCGTAGCGAGCGGCACTGAAGCTTTCTTT
D: NA; V: TRBV7-3; size: NA; J: TRBJ2-1; CDR3: CASIHVVNEQFF; DNA: TGTGCCAGCATCCACGTGGTGAATGAGCAGTTCTTC
D: NA; V: TRBV5-1; size: NA; J: TRBJ2-7; CDR3: CASSSPTVPYEQYF; DNA: TGCGCCAGCAGCTCCCCGACAGTACCCTACGAGCAGTACTTC
D: TRBD1; V: TRBV19; size: NA; J: TRBJ1-5; CDR3: CASSGTGERPQHF; DNA: TGTGCCAGTAGCGGTACAGGGGAAAGGCCCCAGCATTTT
D: NA; V: TRBV24-1; size: NA; J: TRBJ2-1; CDR3: CATSQLGLGDEQFF; DNA: TGTGCCACCAGTCAGCTAGGTCTCGGTGATGAGCAGTTCTTC
D: TRBD1; V: TRBV29-1; size: NA; J: TRBJ2-3; CDR3: CSIRDRPGDTQYF; DNA: TGCAGCATCAGGGACAGACCGGGAGATACGCAGTATTTT
D: NA; V: TRBV12-3/TRBV12-4; size: NA; J: TRBJ2-1; CDR3: CASSGTYNEQFF; DNA: TGTGCCAGCTCAGGGACCTACAATGAGCAGTTCTTC
D: NA; V: TRBV27; size: NA; J: TRBJ1-2; CDR3: CASSRERGPYGYTF; DNA: TGTGCCAGCAGTAGGGAGAGGGGCCCCTATGGCTACACCTTC
D: NA; V: TRBV3-1; size: NA; J: TRBJ2-1; CDR3: CASSQVRVPYYNEQFF; DNA: TGTGCCAGCAGCCAAGTACGGGTCCCCTACTACAATGAGCAGTTCTTC
D: NA; V: TRBV12-3/TRBV12-4; size: NA; J: TRBJ2-3; CDR3: CASSSSAGLIDTQYF; DNA: TGTGCCAGCAGTTCTAGCGCCGGCCTAATAGATACGCAGTATTTT
D: TRBD2; V: TRBV5-4; size: few; J: TRBJ2-7; CDR3: CASSLGGGSYEQYF; DNA: TGTGCCAGCAGCTTGGGCGGGGGCTCCTACGAGCAGTACTTC
D: NA; V: TRBV20-1; size: once; J: TRBJ2-4; CDR3: CSAPGTPKNIQYF; DNA: TGCAGTGCTCCCGGGACCCCTAAAAACATTCAGTACTTC
D: NA; V: TRBV12-3/TRBV12-4; size: once; J: TRBJ2-6; CDR3: CASSPSGDSGANVLTF; DNA: TGTGCCAGCAGCCCCTCAGGAGACTCTGGGGCCAACGTCCTGACTTTC
D: NA; V: TRBV5-4; size: NA; J: TRBJ2-7; CDR3: CASSLSSVSYEQYF; DNA: TGTGCCAGCAGCTTATCTTCCGTCTCCTACGAGCAGTACTTC
D: TRBD2; V: TRBV20-1; size: NA; J: TRBJ2-5; CDR3: CSASPLAGEETQYF; DNA: TGCAGTGCTAGTCCTCTAGCGGGAGAAGAGACCCAGTACTTC
D: TRBD1; V: TRBV9; size: once; J: TRBJ2-7; CDR3: CASSVTGTGSYEQYF; DNA: TGTGCCAGCAGCGTAACCGGGACAGGATCCTACGAGCAGTACTTC
D: NA; V: TRBV19; size: NA; J: TRBJ1-5; CDR3: CASSMTVYQPQHF; DNA: TGTGCCAGTAGTATGACCGTTTATCAGCCCCAGCATTTT
D: NA; V: TRBV7-8; size: NA; J: TRBJ1-5; CDR3: CASSLGIRGQSNQPQHF; DNA: TGTGCCAGCAGCTTAGGAATTAGAGGACAGAGTAATCAGCCCCAGCATTTT
D: NA; V: TRBV6-1; size: NA; J: TRBJ1-5; CDR3: CASSDTDNQPQHF; DNA: TGTGCCAGCAGTGATACGGACAATCAGCCCCAGCATTTT
D: NA; V: TRBV5-6; size: NA; J: TRBJ1-2; CDR3: CASSLGWRPGGYGYTF; DNA: TGTGCCAGCAGCTTGGGTTGGCGGCCCGGAGGGTATGGCTACACCTTC
D: NA; V: TRBV6-1; size: NA; J: TRBJ2-2; CDR3: CASRETVTGELFF; DNA: TGTGCCAGCAGGGAAACAGTTACCGGGGAGCTGTTTTTT
D: TRBD1; V: TRBV6-6; size: once; J: TRBJ2-7; CDR3: CASSEGQGGSYEQYF; DNA: TGTGCCAGCAGCGAGGGACAGGGAGGCTCCTACGAGCAGTACTTC
D: NA; V: TRBV2; size: NA; J: TRBJ2-1; CDR3: CASSWISGYNEQFF; DNA: TGTGCCAGCAGTTGGATTAGCGGATACAATGAGCAGTTCTTC
D: NA; V: TRBV2; size: NA; J: TRBJ2-5; CDR3: CASRQTETQYF; DNA: TGTGCCAGCAGACAGACGGAGACCCAGTACTTC
D: NA; V: TRBV29-1; size: NA; J: TRBJ1-3; CDR3: CSFQGGNTIYF; DNA: TGCAGCTTTCAGGGGGGAAACACCATATATTTT
D: NA; V: TRBV12-3/TRBV12-4; size: NA; J: TRBJ2-7; CDR3: CASSLNRLGGEQYF; DNA: TGTGCCAGCAGTTTGAACAGGCTAGGAGGCGAGCAGTACTTC
D: TRBD1; V: TRBV30; size: NA; J: TRBJ1-4; CDR3: CAWSPGQGRTNEKLFF; DNA: TGTGCCTGGAGTCCCGGACAGGGCCGAACTAATGAAAAACTGTTTTTT
D: TRBD2; V: TRBV3-1; size: NA; J: TRBJ2-7; CDR3: CASSQAGGTTPSEQYF; DNA: TGTGCCAGCAGCCAAGCCGGGGGGACTACCCCCTCCGAGCAGTACTTC
D: TRBD1; V: TRBV12-3/TRBV12-4; size: NA; J: TRBJ2-5; CDR3: CASSPQDREETQYF; DNA: TGTGCCAGCAGTCCCCAGGACAGGGAAGAGACCCAGTACTTC
D: NA; V: TRBV20-1; size: NA; J: TRBJ2-2; CDR3: CSARPGGVTGELFF; DNA: TGCAGTGCTAGACCCGGCGGGGTTACCGGGGAGCTGTTTTTT
D: NA; V: TRBV20-1; size: NA; J: TRBJ2-3; CDR3: CSARDRLAITDTQYF; DNA: TGCAGTGCTAGAGATAGGCTAGCTATCACAGATACGCAGTATTTT
D: NA; V: TRBV27; size: once; J: TRBJ2-7; CDR3: CASSPRTLHEQYF; DNA: TGTGCCAGCAGTCCAAGAACCCTCCACGAGCAGTACTTC
D: NA; V: TRBV6-1; size: NA; J: TRBJ1-5; CDR3: CASRGQMSQPQHF; DNA: TGTGCCAGCAGAGGACAAATGAGTCAGCCCCAGCATTTT